The 12 T cell receptor beta chains reported below all come from one sample, sequenced in a study of blood T cell repertoires in COVID-19. Assay used: immunoSEQ multiplex PCR; TCRdb lists only in-frame clones, some missing. This table has about 410,000 clones, about nine tenths appearing once. The sample consisted of PBMCs or T cells enriched from blood (not recorded which). The receptors derive from a woman aged 30 to 39 who had recovered from COVID-19.

The chain combines TRBV6-5 with TRBJ1-1; 8 bases line up with TRBD1. V lost 6 bases to trimming and J lost 6 bases; unmatched junction nucleotides: 6. CDR1 and CDR2 from the germline V gene are MNHEY and SVGAGI. This CDR3 is built from 13 residues. CDR3 in amino acids: CASRVRGPSEAFF. CDR3 in DNA: TGTGCCAGCAGAGTCAGGGGGCCTTCTGAAGCTTTCTTT.

This chain connects TRBV5-1 to TRBJ1-2; 7 bases are a match to TRBD1. Trimming removed 0 bases from V and 6 bases from J; junction bases left unmatched: 11. The CDR3 sequence is 16 residues long. The germline CDR1 and CDR2 sequences are SGHRS and YFSETQ. The CDR3 loop is CASSLGGPGTVDGYTF. CDR3 nucleotide sequence: TGCGCCAGCAGCTTGGGTGGTCCTGGGACAGTAGATGGCTACACCTTC. Filled out from reference TRBV5-1 and TRBJ1-2, the complete variable domain reads KAGVTQTPRYLIKTRGQQVTLSCSPISGHRSVSWYQQTPGQGLQFLFEYFSETQRNKGNFPGRFSGRQFSNSRSEMNVSTLELGDSALYLCASSLGGPGTVDGYTFGSGTRLTVV.

The chain combines TRBV19 with TRBJ2-7; D is unclear. This CDR3 region has 15 residues. The V and J ends lost 9 bases and 3 bases respectively, with 21 bases between them. The germline V gene encodes CDR1 LNHDA and CDR2 SQIVND (reference sequence). This chain's CDR3 is CASRARQASFYEQYF. CDR3 sequence (DNA): TGTGCCAGCAGAGCCAGGCAGGCTTCCTTCTACGAGCAGTACTTC. Full variable domain (missing parts from reference TRBV19 and TRBJ2-7): DGGITQSPKYLFRKEGQNVTLSCEQNLNHDAMYWYRQDPGQGLRLIYYSQIVNDFQKGDIAEGYSVSREKKESFPLTVTSAQKNPTAFYLCASRARQASFYEQYFGPGTRLTVT.

The chain uses TRBV21-1 and TRBJ1-1. TRBV21-1 is a pseudogene segment. The CDR3 has 13 amino acids. CDR3 nucleotides: TGTGCCAGTGCGGGAGGGGGGAACACTGAAGCTTTCTTT. Residues: CASAGGGNTEAFF.

The CDR3 protein is CASSFWTANTGELFF. The CDR3 DNA follows: TGTGCCAGCAGCTTTTGGACAGCTAACACCGGGGAGCTGTTTTTT. The chain has TRBV13 and TRBJ2-2, with a possible D match to TRBD1 (6 bases). The CDR3 length is 15 residues. The V gene lost 3 bases and the J gene lost 2 bases, with 10 bases spanning the gap. In germline, CDR1 is PRHDT, CDR2 FYEKMQ (reference sequence).

This clone was recorded only once. The chain is built from TRBV4-2 and TRBJ1-3, with D possibly matching TRBD1 (6 bases). With 1 base removed from V and 4 bases from J, the gap between germline ends came to 17 bases. This CDR3 contains 17 residues. The germline CDR1 and CDR2 sequences are LGHNA and YNFKEQ. The CDR3 bases are TGTGCCAGCAGCCAAGTGGAAAGGGGGGGCTCCGGAAACACCATATATTTT. Encoded protein: CASSQVERGGSGNTIYF.

The gene calls are TRBV15 and TRBJ2-7; a weak D match, TRBD2 (7 bases). From germline, CDR1 is LNHNV and CDR2 YYDKDF (reference sequence). V lost 4 bases to trimming and J lost 2 bases, with 15 bases between them. The CDR3 totals 15 residues. The CDR3 here is CATSTEGGGTYEQYF. The CDR3 coding sequence is TGTGCCACCAGCACCGAAGGGGGGGGAACCTACGAGCAGTACTTC.

The CDR3 DNA reads TGTGCCAGCAGTTGGCGGACTGCAGGTGGCTACACCTTC. Translating it yields CASSWRTAGGYTF. The chain is built from TRBV12-3 or TRBV12-4 and TRBJ1-2; D remains ambiguous. The CDR3 contains 13 residues. Deletions cut 4 bases from V and 7 bases from J, with 13 bases between.

This clone occurred once. This chain connects TRBV11-2 to TRBJ1-2, with 9 bases matching TRBD1. The CDR3 loop spans 12 amino acids. V shed 1 base and J 10 bases; nucleotides not matched to a gene: 1. Germline V CDR1 and CDR2: SGHAT, FQNNGV. The DNA for the CDR3 is TGTGCCAGCAGCTTAGGGGACAGGGCCTACACCTTC. Translation: CASSLGDRAYTF.

The rearrangement uses TRBV9 and TRBJ2-1; D uncertain. Germline V CDR1 and CDR2: SGDLS, YYNGEE. The V end was cut by 0 bases, the J end by 7 bases, with 11 bases between. The CDR3 has 14 residues. CDR3: CASSVATPSNEQFF. In DNA form, the CDR3 reads TGTGCCAGCAGCGTAGCTACCCCCTCAAATGAGCAGTTCTTC.

This clone has a handful of counts. The rearrangement uses TRBV6-1 and TRBJ1-2; 8 positions agree with TRBD1. The CDR3 is made up of 13 amino acids. The germline V gene encodes CDR1 MNHNS and CDR2 SASEGT. V shed 2 bases and J 7 bases; nucleotides not matched to a gene: 3. DNA of the CDR3: TGTGCCAGCAGTGAAACAGGGGGACTTGGCTACACCTTC. Its translation: CASSETGGLGYTF.

Only a few counts were recorded for this clone. V is TRBV25-1 and J is TRBJ1-2; the match to TRBD1 covers 8 bases. The trim removed 8 bases at V and 6 bases at J, leaving 5 bases unmatched. The V gene's germline CDR1 is MGHDK and CDR2 SYGVNS. The CDR3 is made up of 12 amino acids. For the CDR3, the DNA is TGTGCCAGCGTAGGACAGGGCAATGGCTACACCTTC. Protein product: CASVGQGNGYTF.